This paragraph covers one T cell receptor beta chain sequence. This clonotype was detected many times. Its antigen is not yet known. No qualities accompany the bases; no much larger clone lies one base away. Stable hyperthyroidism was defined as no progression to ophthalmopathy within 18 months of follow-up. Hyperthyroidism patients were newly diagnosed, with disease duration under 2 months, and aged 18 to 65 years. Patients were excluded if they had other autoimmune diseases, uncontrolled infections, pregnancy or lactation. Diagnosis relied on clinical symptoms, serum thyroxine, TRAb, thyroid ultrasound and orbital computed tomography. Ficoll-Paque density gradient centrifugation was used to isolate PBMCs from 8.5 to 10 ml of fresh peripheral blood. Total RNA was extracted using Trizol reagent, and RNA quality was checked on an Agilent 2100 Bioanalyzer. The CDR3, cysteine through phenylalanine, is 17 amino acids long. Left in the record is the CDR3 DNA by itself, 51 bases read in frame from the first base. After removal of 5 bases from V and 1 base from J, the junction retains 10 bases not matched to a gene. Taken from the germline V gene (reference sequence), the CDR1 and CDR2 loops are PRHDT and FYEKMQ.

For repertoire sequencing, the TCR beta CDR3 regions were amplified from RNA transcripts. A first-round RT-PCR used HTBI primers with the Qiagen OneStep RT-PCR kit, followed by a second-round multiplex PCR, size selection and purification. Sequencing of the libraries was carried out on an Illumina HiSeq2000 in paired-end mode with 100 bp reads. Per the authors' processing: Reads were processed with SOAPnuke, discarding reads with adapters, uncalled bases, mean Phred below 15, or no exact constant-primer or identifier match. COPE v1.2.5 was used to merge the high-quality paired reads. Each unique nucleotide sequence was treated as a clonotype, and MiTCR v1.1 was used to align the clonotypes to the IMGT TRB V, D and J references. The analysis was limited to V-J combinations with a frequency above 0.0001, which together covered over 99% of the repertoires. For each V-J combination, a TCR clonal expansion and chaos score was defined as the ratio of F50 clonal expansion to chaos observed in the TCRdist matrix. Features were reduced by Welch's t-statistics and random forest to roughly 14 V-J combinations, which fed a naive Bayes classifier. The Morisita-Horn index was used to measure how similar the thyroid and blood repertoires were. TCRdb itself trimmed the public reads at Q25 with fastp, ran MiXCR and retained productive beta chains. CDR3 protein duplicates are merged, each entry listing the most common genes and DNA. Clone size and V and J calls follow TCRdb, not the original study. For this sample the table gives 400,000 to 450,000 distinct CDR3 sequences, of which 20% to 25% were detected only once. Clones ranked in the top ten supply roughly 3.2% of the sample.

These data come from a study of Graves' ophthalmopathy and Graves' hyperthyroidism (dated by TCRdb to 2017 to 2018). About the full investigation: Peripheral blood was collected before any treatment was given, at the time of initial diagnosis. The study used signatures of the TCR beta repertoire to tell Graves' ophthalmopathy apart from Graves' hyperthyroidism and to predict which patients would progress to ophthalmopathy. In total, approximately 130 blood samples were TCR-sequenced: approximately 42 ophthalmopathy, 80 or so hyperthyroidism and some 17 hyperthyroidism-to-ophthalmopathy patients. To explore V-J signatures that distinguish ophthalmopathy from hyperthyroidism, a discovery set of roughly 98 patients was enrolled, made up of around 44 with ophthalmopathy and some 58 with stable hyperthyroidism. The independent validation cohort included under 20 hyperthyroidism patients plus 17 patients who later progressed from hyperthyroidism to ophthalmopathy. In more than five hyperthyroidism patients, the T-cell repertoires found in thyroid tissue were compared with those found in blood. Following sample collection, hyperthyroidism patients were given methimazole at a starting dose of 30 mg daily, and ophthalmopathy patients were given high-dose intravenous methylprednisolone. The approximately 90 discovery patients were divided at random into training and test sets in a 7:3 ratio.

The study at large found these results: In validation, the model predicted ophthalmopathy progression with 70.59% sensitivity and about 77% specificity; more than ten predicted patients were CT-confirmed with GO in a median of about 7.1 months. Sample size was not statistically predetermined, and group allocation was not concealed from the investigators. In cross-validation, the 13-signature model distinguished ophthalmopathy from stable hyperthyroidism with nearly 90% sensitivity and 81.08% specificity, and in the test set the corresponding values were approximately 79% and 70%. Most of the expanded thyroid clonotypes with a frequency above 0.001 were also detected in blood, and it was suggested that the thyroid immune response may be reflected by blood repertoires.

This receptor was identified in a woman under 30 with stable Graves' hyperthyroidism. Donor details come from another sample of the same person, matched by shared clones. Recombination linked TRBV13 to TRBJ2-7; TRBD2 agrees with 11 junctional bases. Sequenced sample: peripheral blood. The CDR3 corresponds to CASSRGLAAKPSYEQYF. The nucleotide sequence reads TGTGCCAGCAGCAGGGGACTAGCGGCAAAACCTTCCTACGAGCAGTACTTC.